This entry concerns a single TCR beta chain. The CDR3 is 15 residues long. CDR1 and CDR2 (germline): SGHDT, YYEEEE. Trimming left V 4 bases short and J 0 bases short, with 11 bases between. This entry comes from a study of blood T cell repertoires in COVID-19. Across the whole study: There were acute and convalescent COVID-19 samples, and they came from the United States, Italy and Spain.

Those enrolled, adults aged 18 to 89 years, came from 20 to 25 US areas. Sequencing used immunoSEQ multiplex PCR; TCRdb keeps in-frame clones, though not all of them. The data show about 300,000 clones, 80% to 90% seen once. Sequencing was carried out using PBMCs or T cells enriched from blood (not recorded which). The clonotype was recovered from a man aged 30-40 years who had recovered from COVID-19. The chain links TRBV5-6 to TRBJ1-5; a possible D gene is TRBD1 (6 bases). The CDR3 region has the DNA TGTGCCAGCAGCATACAGGGCTATAGCAATCAGCCCCAGCATTTT. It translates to CASSIQGYSNQPQHF.